The 3 T cell receptor beta chains below all came from one sample that was sequenced in a study of cytomegalovirus exposure and HLA in healthy donors. Primers: 60 Vbeta forward and 13 Jbeta reverse. Sequenced by immunoSEQ multiplex PCR; TCRdb stores in-frame clones only, minus some. Of about 190,000 clones listed, roughly four fifths are singletons. Sequences were obtained from PBMCs. All receptors derive from a woman in her twenties or thirties in good health and CMV-seropositive.

This clone was recorded a few times. This chain uses TRBV9 with TRBJ2-1; 8 nucleotides match TRBD1. The V gene end was trimmed by 0 bases and the J gene end by 8 bases; junction bases not matched to a gene: 4. CDR3 length: 14 residues. Germline loops: CDR1 SGDLS, CDR2 YYNGEE. CDR3 residues: CASSVGQGIDEQFF. In DNA, the CDR3 is TGTGCCAGCAGCGTAGGACAGGGGATAGATGAGCAGTTCTTC.

This clone was observed once. The rearrangement uses TRBV28 and TRBJ2-5; 12 nucleotides line up with TRBD2. The J call may be faulty, since TRBJ2-7 better matches the DNA end. In germline, CDR1 is MDHEN, CDR2 SYDVKM. The CDR3 sequence is 16 residues long. CDR3 nucleotides: TGTGCCAGCAGTTCCATAGGGACTAGCGGGCCGTACGAGCAGTACTTC. Encoded protein: CASSSIGTSGPYEQYF.

For this clone: Distinct nucleotide sequences in the sample also encode this CDR3. The rearrangement joins TRBV7-9 to TRBJ1-1; no reliable D call. Looked up from germline, CDR1 is SEHNR and CDR2 is FQNEAQ (reference sequence). This CDR3 contains 14 residues. V shed 0 bases and J shed 1 base, with 6 bases lying between them. Here the CDR3 reads CASSLAARNTEAFF. The CDR3 region has the DNA TGTGCCAGCAGCTTAGCGGCCAGGAACACTGAAGCTTTCTTT. The variable domain in full, completed from reference TRBV7-9 and TRBJ1-1, reads DTGVSQNPRHKITKRGQNVTFRCDPISEHNRLYWYRQTLGQGPEFLTYFQNEAQLEKSRLLSDRFSAERPKGSFSTLEIQRTEQGDSAMYLCASSLAARNTEAFFGQGTRLTVV.